The 25 T cell receptor beta chains below were found in one sample sequenced in a study of regulatory T cells in long-lasting Graves disease. Libraries of TCR beta came from iRepertoire HTBI primers plus Arm-PCR of CDR3 regions. One entry per CDR3 protein, called by TCRdb with MiXCR from the multiplex PCR reads. The repertoire has fewer than 650,000 distinct CDR3 sequences, about 16% of them found once; the top ten carry 9.5% to 15%. Indicated time point: newly diagnosed GD, antithyroid drugs for less than 3 months. After RNA was extracted from PBMCs, the TCR library was made from it. The same data also contributed to another study, on T cells in Graves' hyperthyroidism and ophthalmopathy.

The starting material was peripheral blood mononuclear cells (PBMCs), obtained at new diagnosis, from a patient treated with antithyroid drugs. The receptors were sampled from a man aged 18 to 30 with Graves disease.

This clonotype has ten or more counts. The rearrangement uses TRBV28 and TRBJ2-5; weak D call: TRBD1 (5 bases). Germline V gives CDR1 MDHEN, CDR2 SYDVKM. The CDR3 is made up of 16 amino acids. V lost 5 bases and J 3 bases, leaving 19 bases between the germline ends. The CDR3 DNA follows: TGTGCCAGCAGTCCCCACCAGGACACCGGCGAAGAGACCCAGTACTTC. Residues: CASSPHQDTGEETQYF.

V is TRBV19 and J is TRBJ2-1; possibly TRBD1 or TRBD2 for D (7 bases each). With 10 bases removed from V and 6 bases from J, the gap between germline ends came to 16 bases. The CDR3 sequence is 13 residues long. Germline assignment: CDR1 LNHDA and CDR2 SQIVND (reference sequence). CDR3 loop: CATRAGGGNEQFF. CDR3 DNA: TGTGCCACTCGGGCAGGGGGGGGCAATGAGCAGTTCTTC.

Many counts were recorded for this clonotype. The chain carries TRBV6-5 and TRBJ2-1; 10 bases agree with TRBD2. This CDR3 comprises 17 residues. Looked up from germline, CDR1 is MNHEY and CDR2 is SVGAGI. J was trimmed by 2 bases and V by 2 bases; bases with no gene match: 6. The CDR3 spells CASSYAALAGAYNEQFF. The CDR3 DNA reads TGTGCCAGCAGTTACGCGGCGCTAGCGGGAGCCTACAATGAGCAGTTCTTC.

This clonotype was counted at least ten times. This chain links TRBV7-9 with TRBJ2-7, with 9 nucleotides matching TRBD1. V shed 5 bases and J 4 bases; nucleotides not matched to a gene: 6. In germline, CDR1 is SEHNR, CDR2 FQNEAQ (reference sequence). This CDR3 contains 14 residues. The CDR3 nucleotides are TGTGCCAGCAGCCCTCCGGGACAGGGTTACGAGCAGTACTTC. It encodes CASSPPGQGYEQYF.

This clonotype was counted a few times. The gene calls are TRBV9 and TRBJ2-7, with a weak D call TRBD2 (6 bases). The CDR3 runs 15 residues. CDR1 is SGDLS and CDR2 is YYNGEE in the germline V gene. Deletions cut 3 bases from V and 6 bases from J, with 19 bases between. DNA for the CDR3: TGTGCCAGCAGCGCAGCCCCGACCGGACTAACCGAGCAGTACTTC. Its translation: CASSAAPTGLTEQYF.

This clonotype was counted between two and nine times. V usage is TRBV18 and J usage is TRBJ1-3, with D hard to call. The length of the CDR3 is 14 residues. Germline values: CDR1 KGHSH, CDR2 LQKENI. The V and J ends lost 1 base and 3 bases respectively, with 7 bases between them. CDR3 sequence (DNA): TGTGCCAGCTCACCACGAGAGGTTGGAAACACCATATATTTT. Its protein is CASSPREVGNTIYF.

This clonotype has a handful of counts. The chain joins TRBV5-1 to TRBJ2-2, with TRBD1 identical over 12 bases. The CDR3 covers 17 residues. With V trimmed by 4 bases and J by 4 bases, 8 bases remained unmatched. Per the germline V gene, CDR1 is SGHRS and CDR2 is YFSETQ. As DNA, the CDR3 is TGCGCCAGCAGCCAATTCCGGGACAGGGGGCCCACCGGGGAGCTGTTTTTT. As protein: CASSQFRDRGPTGELFF.

The chain combines TRBV20-1 with TRBJ2-1; the match to TRBD2 covers 8 bases. Germline CDR1 is DFQATT and CDR2 is SNEGSKA (reference sequence). The CDR3 loop spans 15 amino acids. This CDR3 is CTPGSGSSSYNEQFF. CDR3 in DNA: TGCACCCCTGGGAGCGGGAGTAGCTCCTACAATGAGCAGTTCTTC.

This clonotype was recorded at least ten times. The rearrangement uses TRBV6-1 and TRBJ2-5; D may be TRBD1 (6 bases). The V gene's germline CDR1 is MNHNS and CDR2 SASEGT. This CDR3 is 14 amino acids long. V dropped 5 bases and J dropped 5 bases, with 15 bases sitting between them. This CDR3 reads CASSKSPGHETQYF. The CDR3 DNA sequence: TGTGCCAGCAGTAAGTCTCCGGGACACGAGACCCAGTACTTC.

The chain has TRBV28 and TRBJ2-7, with 7 bases aligning to TRBD1. Trimming removed 8 bases from V and 3 bases from J; junction bases left unmatched: 10. The CDR3 is 14 residues long. Germline values: CDR1 MDHEN, CDR2 SYDVKM. The CDR3 protein is CASSPGQRVYEQYF. CDR3 coding DNA: TGTGCCAGCTCCCCGGGACAGAGAGTCTACGAGCAGTACTTC. The complete variable domain, with remaining parts taken from reference TRBV28 and TRBJ2-7, reads DVKVTQSSRYLVKRTGEKVFLECVQDMDHENMFWYRQDPGLGLRLIYFSYDVKMKEKGDIPEGYSVSREKKERFSLILESASTNQTSMYLCASSPGQRVYEQYFGPGTRLTVT.

This clonotype occurred many times. The chain employs TRBV30 and TRBJ1-2; a weak D match, TRBD1 (5 bases). The CDR3 sequence is 14 residues long. Trimming took off 0 bases at V and 8 bases at J, with 16 bases between the two ends. From germline, CDR1 is GTSNPN and CDR2 SVGIG (reference sequence). DNA for the CDR3: TGTGCCTGGAGTGTAAGGGGACGGCCTACGGGCTACACCTTC. Translation: CAWSVRGRPTGYTF.

In its sample, this clonotype was seen many times. The rearrangement uses TRBV10-3 and TRBJ2-7; 9 bases match TRBD1. This CDR3 is 15 amino acids long. In germline, CDR1 is ENHRY, CDR2 SYGVKD. The V and J ends lost 5 bases and 6 bases, in that order; junction bases with no gene match: 11. Here the CDR3 reads CAISTGLGQGAEQYF. In DNA form, the CDR3 reads TGTGCCATCAGTACGGGACTGGGACAGGGTGCCGAGCAGTACTTC.

Regarding this clonotype: Given a far larger clone just one base away, this is likely a sequencing read error. This chain uses TRBV12-3 or TRBV12-4 with TRBJ1-2; D not resolved. The CDR3 consists of 14 residues. V was cut by 6 bases and J by 7 bases, with 18 bases left in between. Written as DNA, the CDR3 is TGTGCCAGCAGAGAGGCTGCCGGCTTAACTGGCTACACCTTC. Encoded protein: CASREAAGLTGYTF.

The sample holds many counts of this clonotype. The V and J genes are TRBV12-3 or TRBV12-4 and TRBJ2-7; 10 nucleotides line up with TRBD1. This CDR3 spans 14 amino acids. J gave up 7 bases and V 6 bases, and 9 bases lay outside the gene matches. The CDR3 loop is CASRATGGAGEQYF. Written as DNA, the CDR3 is TGTGCCAGCAGGGCGACAGGGGGCGCGGGGGAGCAGTACTTC.

This clonotype was counted ten times or more. The chain is built from TRBV27 and TRBJ2-7, with D perhaps matching TRBD2 (6 bases). Trimming took off 5 bases at V and 3 bases at J, with 17 bases between the two ends. CDR3 size: 15 residues. Germline lookup yields CDR1 MNHEY and CDR2 SMNVEV (reference sequence). In nucleotides, the CDR3 is TGTGCCAGCAGTCCCTCCCCCAGCGGGCTCTACGAGCAGTACTTC. Translated, it gives CASSPSPSGLYEQYF.

The V gene is TRBV5-1, the J gene TRBJ2-1; possibly TRBD1 for D (6 bases). The V and J ends lost 3 bases and 9 bases respectively, with 7 bases between them. The CDR3 consists of 11 residues. The germline V gene encodes CDR1 SGHRS and CDR2 YFSETQ. As DNA, the CDR3 is TGCGCCAGCAGCTCGACAGGTGAGCAGTTCTTC. This translates into CASSSTGEQFF.

This clonotype showed up many times. This may stem from a read error, because a much larger clone lies one nucleotide away. V is TRBV7-9 and J is TRBJ1-1; 8 positions match TRBD1. Germline V gene data show CDR1 as SEHNR and CDR2 as FQNEAQ (reference sequence). Trimming took 5 bases from V and 1 from J; bases not matched to a gene: 3. The CDR3 consists of 14 residues. The CDR3 here is CASSQQGGNTEAFF. CDR3 nucleotide sequence: TGTGCCAGCAGCCAACAGGGGGGGAACACTGAAGCTTTCTTT.

The chain has TRBV11-1 and TRBJ2-5, with TRBD2 matching 10 bases. Germline loops: CDR1 SGHAT, CDR2 FQDESV (reference sequence). Trimming at V came to 8 bases and at J to 5 bases, leaving 8 bases not matched to a gene. The CDR3 has 14 residues. The CDR3 coding sequence is TGTGCCAGCGGACGTAGCGGGAGGTCTGAGACCCAGTACTTC. It translates to CASGRSGRSETQYF.

This clonotype was seen repeatedly, ten times or more. The chain combines TRBV6-5 with TRBJ1-2, with D perhaps matching TRBD1 (5 bases). Germline CDR1 is MNHEY and CDR2 is SVGAGI. With 0 bases removed from V and 7 bases from J, the gap between germline ends came to 9 bases. This CDR3 spans 13 amino acids. The CDR3 coding sequence is TGTGCCAGCAGTTACTCGGGGACCTCTGGCTACACCTTC. Protein sequence: CASSYSGTSGYTF.

The rearrangement joins TRBV5-6 to TRBJ2-2; possibly TRBD2 for D (6 bases). The V end lost 0 bases, the J end lost 3 bases, and 12 bases lay between the germline ends. Germline V gene lookup returns CDR1 SGHDT and CDR2 YYEEEE. CDR3 length equals 16 residues. CDR3 in DNA: TGTGCCAGCAGCTTGGCGGTTAGCGGTTACACCGGGGAGCTGTTTTTT. Protein sequence: CASSLAVSGYTGELFF.

This clonotype occurred many times. The chain uses TRBV27 and TRBJ1-2; D might be TRBD1 (6 bases). Trimming cost V 5 bases and J 4 bases, with 14 bases left between them. The CDR3 is 14 amino acids. Germline loops: CDR1 MNHEY, CDR2 SMNVEV (reference sequence). CDR3 loop: CASSPGGLSYGYTF. Written as DNA, the CDR3 is TGTGCCAGCAGTCCCGGGGGGCTCAGCTATGGCTACACCTTC.

This clonotype was detected a few times. V is TRBV6-1 and J is TRBJ1-2, with D possibly being TRBD1 (6 bases). Germline assignment: CDR1 MNHNS and CDR2 SASEGT. The V end lost 7 bases, the J end lost 6 bases, and 24 bases lay between the germline ends. The CDR3 extends over 16 amino acids. The CDR3 nucleotides read TGTGCCAGCACGAAGGACCACCCAGGGGTCGTCAATGGCTACACCTTC. It is translated as CASTKDHPGVVNGYTF.

In this sample, this clonotype turned up a few times. The J gene is TRBJ2-2, the V gene TRBV2, with D perhaps assigned TRBD1 or TRBD2 (6 bases each). The CDR3 has 12 residues. V was cut by 6 bases and J by 12 bases, with 14 bases left in between. CDR1 and CDR2 from the germline V gene are SNHLY and FYNNEI. The CDR3 region is CASRGGGDKLFF. Here the CDR3 DNA reads TGTGCCAGCAGGGGGGGCGGGGACAAGCTGTTTTTT.

There are a few counts of this clonotype. The rearrangement links TRBV27 to TRBJ2-3; no clear D. Germline V gene data show CDR1 as MNHEY and CDR2 as SMNVEV (reference sequence). The CDR3 covers 14 residues. V lost 5 bases to trimming and J lost 0 bases, with 9 bases between them. CDR3 DNA sequence: TGTGCCAGCAGTGAAACAGCTAGCACAGATACGCAGTATTTT. This codes for CASSETASTDTQYF.

This clonotype was detected ten times or more. The chain has TRBV5-8 and TRBJ2-1, with TRBD1 matching 9 bases. J was trimmed by 9 bases and V by 3 bases; bases with no gene match: 7. Germline loops: CDR1 SGHTS, CDR2 YDEGEE. CDR3 length: 14 residues. CDR3 amino acids: CASSSWDRVGEQFF. CDR3 nucleotide sequence: TGTGCCAGCAGCTCGTGGGACAGGGTGGGTGAGCAGTTCTTC.